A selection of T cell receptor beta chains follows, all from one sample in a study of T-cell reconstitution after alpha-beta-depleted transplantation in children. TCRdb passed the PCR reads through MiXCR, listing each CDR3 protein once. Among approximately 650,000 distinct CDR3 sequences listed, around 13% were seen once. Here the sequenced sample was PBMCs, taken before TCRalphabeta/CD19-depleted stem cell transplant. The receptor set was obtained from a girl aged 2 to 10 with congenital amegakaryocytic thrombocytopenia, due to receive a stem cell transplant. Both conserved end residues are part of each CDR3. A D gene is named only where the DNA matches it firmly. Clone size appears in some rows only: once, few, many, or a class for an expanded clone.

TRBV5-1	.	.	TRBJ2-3	CASSARDTATDTQYF	TGCGCCAGCAGCGCAAGGGACACAGCCACAGATACGCAGTATTTT
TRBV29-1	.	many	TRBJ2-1	CSGGGANNEQFF	TGCAGCGGTGGGGGAGCGAACAATGAGCAGTTCTTC
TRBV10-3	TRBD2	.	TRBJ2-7	CAISGLAGEAGEQYF	TGTGCCATCAGCGGACTAGCGGGAGAAGCGGGCGAGCAGTACTTC
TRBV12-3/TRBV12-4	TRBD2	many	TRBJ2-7	CASNRGLAGFSYEQYF	TGTGCCAGCAACCGAGGACTAGCGGGATTCTCCTACGAGCAGTACTTC
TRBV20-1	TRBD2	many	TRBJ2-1	CSARGFGLAGRNEQFF	TGCAGTGCTAGAGGGTTTGGGCTAGCGGGAAGAAATGAGCAGTTCTTC
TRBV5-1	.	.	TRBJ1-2	CASSLPDSGRSGYTF	TGCGCCAGCAGCTTGCCTGACTCAGGGCGAAGTGGCTACACCTTC
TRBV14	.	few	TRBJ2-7	CASSQGLPYEQYF	TGTGCCAGCAGCCAAGGCCTACCATACGAGCAGTACTTC
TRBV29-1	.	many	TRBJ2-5	CSVDKGIQETQYF	TGCAGCGTTGATAAGGGGATCCAAGAGACCCAGTACTTC
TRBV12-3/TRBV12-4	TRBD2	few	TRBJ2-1	CASSSAAREYNEQFF	TGTGCCAGCAGTTCCGCCGCGCGGGAGTACAATGAGCAGTTCTTC
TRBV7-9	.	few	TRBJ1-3	CASSSGQPDGNTIYF	TGTGCCAGCAGCTCAGGACAGCCCGATGGAAACACCATATATTTT
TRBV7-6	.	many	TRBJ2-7	CASSLTGVMDEQYF	TGTGCCAGCAGCTTAACGGGAGTAATGGACGAGCAGTACTTC
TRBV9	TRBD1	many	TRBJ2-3	CASSVSGQHTDTQYF	TGTGCCAGCAGCGTATCGGGACAGCACACAGATACGCAGTATTTT
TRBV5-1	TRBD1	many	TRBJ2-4	CASSARQGTINIQYF	TGCGCCAGCAGCGCTCGACAGGGGACCATAAACATTCAGTACTTC
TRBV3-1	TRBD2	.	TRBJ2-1	CACSQVVARTSGNNEQFF	TGTGCCTGCAGCCAAGTCGTTGCCCGGACTAGCGGGAACAATGAGCAGTTCTTC
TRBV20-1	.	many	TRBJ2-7	CSARDRDLLPYEQYF	TGCAGTGCTAGAGACAGGGACCTCCTCCCCTACGAGCAGTACTTC
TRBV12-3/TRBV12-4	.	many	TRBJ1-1	CASSWGAGNTEAFF	TGTGCCAGCAGTTGGGGGGCAGGCAACACTGAAGCTTTCTTT
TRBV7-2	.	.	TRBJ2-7	CASSLFGVGTYEQYF	TGTGCCAGCAGCTTATTTGGGGTCGGGACCTACGAGCAGTACTTC
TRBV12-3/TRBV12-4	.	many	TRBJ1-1	CASSLVRVAEAFF	TGTGCCAGCAGTTTAGTGCGGGTCGCTGAAGCTTTCTTT
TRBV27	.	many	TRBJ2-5	CASSFFGRGETQYF	TGTGCCAGCAGTTTTTTTGGCAGGGGAGAGACCCAGTACTTC
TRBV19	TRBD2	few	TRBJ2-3	CASSIASGRAGFGDTQYF	TGTGCCAGTAGTATTGCTAGCGGGAGGGCCGGATTTGGAGATACGCAGTATTTT
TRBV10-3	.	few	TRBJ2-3	CAISAESFEADTQYF	TGTGCCATCAGTGCCGAGAGTTTTGAGGCAGATACGCAGTATTTT
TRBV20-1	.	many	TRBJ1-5	CSARDEGLGNQPQHF	TGCAGTGCTAGAGATGAGGGATTGGGCAATCAGCCCCAGCATTTT
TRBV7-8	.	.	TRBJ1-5	CASSLSAPNKGPQHF	TGTGCCAGCAGCTTATCAGCGCCCAATAAGGGGCCCCAGCATTTT
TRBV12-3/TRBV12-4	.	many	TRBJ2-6	CASSQSSSGANVLTF	TGTGCCAGCAGCCAAAGCAGCTCTGGGGCCAACGTCCTGACTTTC
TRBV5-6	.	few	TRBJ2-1	CASSLGRSALPNNEQFF	TGTGCCAGCAGCTTGGGAAGGTCGGCCTTACCGAACAATGAGCAGTTCTTC
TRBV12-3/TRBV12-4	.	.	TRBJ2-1	CAISFPLGGRTISYNEQFF	TGTGCCATCAGTTTCCCCCTCGGTGGGCGGACCATTTCCTACAATGAGCAGTTCTTC
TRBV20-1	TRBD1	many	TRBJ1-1	CSARELGRGDTEAFF	TGCAGTGCTAGAGAACTCGGCAGGGGGGACACTGAAGCTTTCTTT
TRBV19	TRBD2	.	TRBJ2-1	CASSTTKLAGGIGEQFF	TGTGCCAGTAGTACTACGAAACTAGCGGGAGGAATCGGTGAGCAGTTCTTC
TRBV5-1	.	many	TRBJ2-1	CASSLEGPQQFF	TGCGCCAGCAGCTTGGAAGGGCCCCAGCAGTTCTTC
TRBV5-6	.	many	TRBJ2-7	CASSYSGPGFYEQYF	TGTGCCAGCAGCTATTCGGGACCCGGTTTCTACGAGCAGTACTTC
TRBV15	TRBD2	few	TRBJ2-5	CATSRVSSGNRETQYF	TGTGCCACCAGCAGAGTTTCGAGCGGGAACCGGGAGACCCAGTACTTC
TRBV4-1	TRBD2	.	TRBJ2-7	CASSQVASGNSYEQYF	TGCGCCAGCAGCCAAGTGGCAAGCGGGAACTCCTACGAGCAGTACTTC
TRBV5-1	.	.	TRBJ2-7	CASSPGLDEQYF	TGCGCCAGCAGCCCAGGACTGGATGAGCAGTACTTC
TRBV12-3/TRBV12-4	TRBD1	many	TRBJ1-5	CASSNAPDRGSQPQHF	TGTGCCAGCAGCAACGCCCCAGACAGGGGGTCTCAGCCCCAGCATTTT
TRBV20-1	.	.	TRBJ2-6	CSARDLLNSGANVLTF	TGCAGTGCTAGAGATCTCCTGAACTCTGGGGCCAACGTCCTGACTTTC
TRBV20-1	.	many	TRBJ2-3	CSASGTDTQYF	TGCAGTGCTAGTGGAACAGATACGCAGTATTTT
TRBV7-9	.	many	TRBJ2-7	CASSLDGHEQYF	TGTGCCAGCAGCTTAGATGGCCACGAGCAGTACTTC
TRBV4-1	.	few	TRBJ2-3	CASAVPGGPDTQYF	TGCGCCAGCGCCGTGCCCGGAGGGCCAGATACGCAGTATTTT
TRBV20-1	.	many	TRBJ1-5	CSADERGLGNQPQHF	TGCAGTGCTGACGAACGGGGGCTGGGTAATCAGCCCCAGCATTTT
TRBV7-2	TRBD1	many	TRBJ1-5	CASSLDGTGIQPQHF	TGTGCCAGCAGCTTAGACGGGACAGGGATTCAGCCCCAGCATTTT
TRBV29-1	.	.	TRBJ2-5	CSVDRQAFQETQYF	TGCAGCGTTGATCGACAGGCCTTCCAAGAGACCCAGTACTTC
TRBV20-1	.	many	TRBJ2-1	CSARDYGQNYNEQFF	TGCAGTGCTAGAGATTATGGACAAAATTACAATGAGCAGTTCTTC
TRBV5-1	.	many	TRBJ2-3	CASSATTDTQYF	TGCGCCAGCAGCGCGACCACAGATACGCAGTATTTT
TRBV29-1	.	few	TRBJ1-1	CSVVGFSGAPRVNTEAFF	TGCAGCGTTGTAGGGTTCTCGGGGGCCCCACGGGTGAACACTGAAGCTTTCTTT
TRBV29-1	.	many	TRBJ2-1	CSVGSTSYNEQFF	TGCAGCGTTGGTTCCACCTCCTACAATGAGCAGTTCTTC
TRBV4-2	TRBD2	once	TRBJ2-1	CASSQAALAGGDEQFF	TGTGCCAGCAGCCAAGCTGCACTAGCGGGAGGGGATGAGCAGTTCTTC
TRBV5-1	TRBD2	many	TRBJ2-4	CASSLPGLWDIQYF	TGCGCCAGCAGCCTCCCGGGACTATGGGACATTCAGTACTTC
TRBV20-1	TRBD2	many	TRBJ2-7	CSAPAAGGTYEQYF	TGCAGTGCTCCTGCAGCGGGAGGTACCTACGAGCAGTACTTC